This TCR beta chain was recorded in a study of beta chain features in type 1 diabetes. This clone was found a few times. Antigen: not known. CDR3 length: 13 amino acids. Germline lookup yields CDR1 SGHTA and CDR2 FQGNSA. J lost 7 bases, V lost 5 bases, and 3 bases had no gene match. Findings and limits, study-wide: The naive, central memory and Treg TCRB repertoires showed an apparent similarity that was greater among patients than among healthy donors.

All of the isolated RNA was reverse transcribed, so expressed TCRB transcripts were sequenced. Clones were read by immunoSEQ multiplex PCR, and TCRdb kept only the in-frame ones, dropping some. The sample contains 120,000 to 150,000 clones, roughly 10% of which appear only once. This TCR was recovered from a man aged 18 to 30 in good health. This chain joins TRBV7-2 and TRBJ1-4; 8 bases line up with TRBD1. The material sequenced was naive CD4+ T cells from blood. The CDR3 here is CASSRGQGEKLFF. The CDR3 DNA follows: TGTGCCAGCAGCCGCGGACAGGGTGAAAAACTGTTTTTT. Full variable domain (rest looked up from reference TRBV7-2 and TRBJ1-4): GAGVSQSPSNKVTEKGKDVELRCDPISGHTALYWYRQSLGQGLEFLIYFQGNSAPDKSGLPSDRFSAERTGGSVSTLTIQRTQQEDSAVYLCASSRGQGEKLFFGSGTQLSVL.